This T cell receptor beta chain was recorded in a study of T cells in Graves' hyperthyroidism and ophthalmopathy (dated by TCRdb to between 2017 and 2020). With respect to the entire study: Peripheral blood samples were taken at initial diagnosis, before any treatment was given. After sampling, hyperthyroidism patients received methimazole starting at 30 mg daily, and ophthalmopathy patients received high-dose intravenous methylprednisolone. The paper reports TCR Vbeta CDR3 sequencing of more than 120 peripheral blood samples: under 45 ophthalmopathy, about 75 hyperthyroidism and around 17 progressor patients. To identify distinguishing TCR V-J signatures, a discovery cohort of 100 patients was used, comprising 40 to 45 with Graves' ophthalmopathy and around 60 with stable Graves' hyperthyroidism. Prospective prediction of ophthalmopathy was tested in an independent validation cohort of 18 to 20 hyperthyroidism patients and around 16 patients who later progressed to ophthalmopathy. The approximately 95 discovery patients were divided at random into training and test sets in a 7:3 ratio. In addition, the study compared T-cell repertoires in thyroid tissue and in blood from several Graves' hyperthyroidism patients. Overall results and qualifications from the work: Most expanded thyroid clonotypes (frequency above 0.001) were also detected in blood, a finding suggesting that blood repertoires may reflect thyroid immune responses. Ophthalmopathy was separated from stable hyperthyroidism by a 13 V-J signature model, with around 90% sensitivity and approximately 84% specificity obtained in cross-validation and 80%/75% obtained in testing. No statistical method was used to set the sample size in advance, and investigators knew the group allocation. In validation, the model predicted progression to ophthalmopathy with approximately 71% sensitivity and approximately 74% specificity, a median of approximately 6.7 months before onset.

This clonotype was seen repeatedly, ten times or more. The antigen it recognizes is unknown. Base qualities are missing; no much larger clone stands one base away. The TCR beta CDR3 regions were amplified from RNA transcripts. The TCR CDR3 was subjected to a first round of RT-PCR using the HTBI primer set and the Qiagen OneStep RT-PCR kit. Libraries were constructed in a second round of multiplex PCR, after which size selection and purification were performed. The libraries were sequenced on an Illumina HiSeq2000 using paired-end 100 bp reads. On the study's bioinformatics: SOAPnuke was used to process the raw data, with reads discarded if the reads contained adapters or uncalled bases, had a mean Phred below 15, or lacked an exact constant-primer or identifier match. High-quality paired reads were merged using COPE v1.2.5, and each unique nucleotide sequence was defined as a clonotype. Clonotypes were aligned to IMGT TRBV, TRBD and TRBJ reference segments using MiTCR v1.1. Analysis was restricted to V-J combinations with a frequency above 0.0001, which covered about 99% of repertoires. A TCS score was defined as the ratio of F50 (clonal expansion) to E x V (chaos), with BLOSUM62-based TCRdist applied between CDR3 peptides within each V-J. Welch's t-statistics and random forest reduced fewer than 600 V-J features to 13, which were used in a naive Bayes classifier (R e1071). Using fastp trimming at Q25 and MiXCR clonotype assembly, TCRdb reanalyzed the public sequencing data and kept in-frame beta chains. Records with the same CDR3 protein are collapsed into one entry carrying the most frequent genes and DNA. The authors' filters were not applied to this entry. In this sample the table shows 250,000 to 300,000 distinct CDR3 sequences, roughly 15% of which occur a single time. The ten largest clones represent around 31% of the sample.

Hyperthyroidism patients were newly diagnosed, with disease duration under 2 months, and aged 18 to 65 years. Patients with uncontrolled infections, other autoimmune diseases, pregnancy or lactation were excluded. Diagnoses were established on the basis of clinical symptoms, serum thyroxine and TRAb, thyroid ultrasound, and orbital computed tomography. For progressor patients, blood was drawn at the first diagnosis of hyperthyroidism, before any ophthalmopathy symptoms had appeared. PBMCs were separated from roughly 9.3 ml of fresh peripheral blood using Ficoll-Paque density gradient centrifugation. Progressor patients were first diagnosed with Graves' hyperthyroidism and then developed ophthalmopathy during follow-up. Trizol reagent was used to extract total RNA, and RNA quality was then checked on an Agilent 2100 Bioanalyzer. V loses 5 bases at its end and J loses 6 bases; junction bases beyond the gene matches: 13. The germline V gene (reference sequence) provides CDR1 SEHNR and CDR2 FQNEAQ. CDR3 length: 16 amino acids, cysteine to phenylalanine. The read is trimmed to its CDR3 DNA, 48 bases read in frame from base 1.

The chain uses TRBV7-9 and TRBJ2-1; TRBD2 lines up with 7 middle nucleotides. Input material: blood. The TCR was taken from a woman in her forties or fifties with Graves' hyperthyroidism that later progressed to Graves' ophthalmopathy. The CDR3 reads CASSAPGGLSSNEQFF. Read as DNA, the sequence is TGTGCCAGCAGCGCCCCCGGGGGGTTGTCTAGCAATGAGCAGTTCTTC.